Presented here are 15 T cell receptor beta chains from one specimen sequenced in a study of vaccination effects on CD4 cells after COVID-19. The data were produced by immunoSEQ multiplex PCR, yet TCRdb's version contains in-frame clones alone and is incomplete. The sample lists approximately 45,000 clones; about 75% were seen once. At the end of around eleven days of culture, CD4+ T cells were isolated. These TCRs are of unknown antigen specificity. Specimen: CD4+ T cells from PBMCs cultured without peptide, collected before COVID-19 vaccination. These receptors came from a human donor who had a prior SARS-CoV-2 infection.

The chain joins TRBV12-3 or TRBV12-4 to TRBJ2-5; a possible D gene is TRBD2 (6 bases). V was clipped by 2 bases and J by 4 bases, with 8 bases between them. The CDR3 runs to 13 residues. CDR3 region: CASSLMGGETQYF. The DNA for the CDR3 is TGTGCCAGCAGTTTAATGGGAGGAGAGACCCAGTACTTC.

The V call is TRBV5-4, the J call TRBJ2-7; 7 nucleotides align to TRBD1. With V trimmed by 4 bases and J by 1 base, 5 bases remained unmatched. Germline assignment: CDR1 SGHNT and CDR2 YYREEE (reference sequence). This CDR3 is 14 amino acids long. CDR3 sequence reads: CASSATGPSYEQYF. The CDR3 DNA is TGTGCCAGCAGCGCGACAGGGCCTTCCTACGAGCAGTACTTC.

The chain couples TRBV4-2 to TRBJ1-5; 8 nucleotides line up with TRBD1. Germline V gives CDR1 LGHNA, CDR2 YNFKEQ. Trimming at V came to 5 bases and at J to 0 bases, leaving 18 bases not matched to a gene. The length of the CDR3 is 20 residues. CDR3 DNA sequence: TGTGCCAGCAGCAAACACCCCGGGACAGGCGGATCTTATAGCAATCAGCCCCAGCATTTT. Translation gives CASSKHPGTGGSYSNQPQHF.

This clone turned up a few times. V usage is TRBV20-1 and J usage is TRBJ2-1; 7 nucleotides align to TRBD2. The CDR3 runs to 16 residues. The J segment lost 8 bases and the V segment lost 3 bases, leaving 16 bases of the junction unmatched. The germline V gene encodes CDR1 DFQATT and CDR2 SNEGSKA (reference sequence). CDR3 loop: CSASGQAGSPRDEQFF. CDR3 DNA sequence: TGCAGTGCTAGTGGCCAAGCGGGATCCCCGCGGGATGAGCAGTTCTTC.

A remark on this clone: At the DNA level, this CDR3 is encoded by other sequences in the same sample as well. The gene calls are TRBV18 and TRBJ2-3, with no clear D. The V end lost 3 bases, the J end lost 0 bases, and 1 base lay between the germline ends. The CDR3 consists of 12 residues. Germline-derived CDR1 and CDR2 are KGHSH and LQKENI. This CDR3 reads CASSPSTDTQYF. The CDR3, as DNA: TGTGCCAGCTCACCCAGCACAGATACGCAGTATTTT. Using reference TRBV18 and TRBJ2-3 for the parts outside the CDR3, the full variable domain is NAGVMQNPRHLVRRRGQEARLRCSPMKGHSHVYWYRQLPEEGLKFMVYLQKENIIDESGMPKERFSAEFPKEGPSILRIQQVVRGDSAAYFCASSPSTDTQYFGPGTRLTVL.

The V and J genes are TRBV2 and TRBJ2-5; the match to TRBD2 covers 10 bases. This CDR3 is 14 amino acids long. The germline gives CDR1 SNHLY, CDR2 FYNNEI. V shed 5 bases and J 2 bases; nucleotides not matched to a gene: 2. The CDR3 here is CASSYSGGQETQYF. The CDR3 nucleotides read TGTGCCAGCAGTTATAGCGGGGGGCAAGAGACCCAGTACTTC. The full variable domain, rest sourced from reference TRBV2 and TRBJ2-5, is EPEVTQTPSHQVTQMGQEVILRCVPISNHLYFYWYRQILGQKVEFLVSFYNNEISEKSEIFDDQFSVERPDGSNFTLKIRSTKLEDSAMYFCASSYSGGQETQYFGPGTRLLVL.

V usage is TRBV5-4 and J usage is TRBJ2-5, with 11 bases identical to TRBD2. Germline assignment: CDR1 SGHNT and CDR2 YYREEE (reference sequence). The CDR3 is 16 residues long. Trimming at V came to 4 bases and at J to 0 bases, leaving 5 bases not matched to a gene. The CDR3: CASSGGLAENQETQYF. DNA for the CDR3: TGTGCCAGCAGCGGGGGACTAGCGGAGAACCAAGAGACCCAGTACTTC.

This clone came up once. The V and J genes are TRBV6-2 or TRBV6-3 and TRBJ2-5; 8 bases map to TRBD2. The CDR3 is 17 residues long. Trimming removed 4 bases from V and 2 bases from J; junction bases left unmatched: 12. From germline, CDR1 is MNHEY and CDR2 SVGEGT. The CDR3 sequence is CASSWGLSSGDQETQYF. The CDR3 DNA reads as TGTGCCAGCAGTTGGGGCCTGAGTAGCGGGGATCAAGAGACCCAGTACTTC.

The chain uses TRBV4-2 and TRBJ2-7; TRBD2 agrees at 9 bases. Germline CDR1 LGHNA, CDR2 YNFKEQ. The CDR3 spans 16 residues. Unmatched junction bases numbered 7, after V lost 3 bases and J lost 1 base. The CDR3: CASSHLDGLASYEQYF. The DNA for the CDR3 is TGTGCCAGCAGCCATCTCGATGGACTAGCGTCCTACGAGCAGTACTTC.

V and J are TRBV5-1 and TRBJ2-5, with D possibly TRBD2 on 5 matching bases. The germline gives CDR1 SGHRS, CDR2 YFSETQ. The CDR3 is 17 residues long. The V end was cut by 3 bases, the J end by 5 bases, with 23 bases between. CDR3 nucleotides: TGCGCCAGCAGCTCGTCGGGGAAACAGTATCCGGGCGAGACCCAGTACTTC. It specifies CASSSSGKQYPGETQYF.

This clone was picked up a small number of times. The rearrangement joins TRBV5-1 to TRBJ1-1; D is uncertain. Germline CDR1 SGHRS, CDR2 YFSETQ. CDR3 length equals 13 residues. V gave up 7 bases and J gave up 0 bases, with 10 bases separating them. The CDR3 DNA sequence: TGCGCCAGCGGTCTGCTTATGAACACTGAAGCTTTCTTT. Its protein product is CASGLLMNTEAFF. The full variable domain, completed using reference TRBV5-1 and TRBJ1-1, is KAGVTQTPRYLIKTRGQQVTLSCSPISGHRSVSWYQQTPGQGLQFLFEYFSETQRNKGNFPGRFSGRQFSNSRSEMNVSTLELGDSALYLCASGLLMNTEAFFGQGTRLTVV.

V and J are TRBV19 and TRBJ2-3; 8 bases match TRBD2. CDR3 length: 14 amino acids. J lost 4 bases, V lost 10 bases, and 10 bases had no gene match. The germline CDR1 and CDR2 sequences are LNHDA and SQIVND (reference sequence). CDR3 coding DNA: TGTGCCACGCGGCCTAGCGGGTCCTCAGATACGCAGTATTTT. It translates to CATRPSGSSDTQYF.

The V call is TRBV18, the J call TRBJ1-3; D possibly corresponds to TRBD1 (5 bases). Per germline, CDR1 KGHSH and CDR2 LQKENI. The CDR3 is 16 amino acids. The germline V and J ends were trimmed by 6 bases and 0 bases, with 15 bases remaining between them. CDR3 DNA: TGTGCCAGCTCCCCCTTGTCAGGGACCTCTGGAAACACCATATATTTT. Protein sequence: CASSPLSGTSGNTIYF.

This clone was recorded a few times. This chain uses TRBV9 with TRBJ1-2, with TRBD1 identical over 8 bases. Germline trimming cut 2 bases from V and 5 bases from J; bases unmatched to any gene: 5. Germline CDR1 SGDLS, CDR2 YYNGEE. The CDR3 is 14 residues long. This chain's CDR3 is CASSVAGGYYGYTF. CDR3 in DNA: TGTGCCAGCAGCGTCGCAGGGGGCTATTATGGCTACACCTTC.

This clone occurred once. The V gene is TRBV2, the J gene TRBJ2-7; D ambiguous. This CDR3 has 12 residues. Germline loops: CDR1 SNHLY, CDR2 FYNNEI. Trimming removed 4 bases at V and 3 bases at J, with 7 bases between. DNA for the CDR3: TGTGCCAGCAGTGTTCTCAGCTACGAGCAGTACTTC. This gives the protein CASSVLSYEQYF. The full variable domain, completed using reference TRBV2 and TRBJ2-7, is EPEVTQTPSHQVTQMGQEVILRCVPISNHLYFYWYRQILGQKVEFLVSFYNNEISEKSEIFDDQFSVERPDGSNFTLKIRSTKLEDSAMYFCASSVLSYEQYFGPGTRLTVT.